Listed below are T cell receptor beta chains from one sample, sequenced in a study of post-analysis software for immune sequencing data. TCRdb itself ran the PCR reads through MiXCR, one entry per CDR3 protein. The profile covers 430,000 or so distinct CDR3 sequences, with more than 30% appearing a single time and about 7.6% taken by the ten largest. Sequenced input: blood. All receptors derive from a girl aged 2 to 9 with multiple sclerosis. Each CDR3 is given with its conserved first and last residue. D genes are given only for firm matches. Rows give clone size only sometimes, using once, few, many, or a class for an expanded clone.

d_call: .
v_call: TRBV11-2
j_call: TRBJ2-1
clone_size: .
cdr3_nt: TGTGCCAGCAGCTTAGTCCCTGGGCTGACCGAGCAGTTCTTC
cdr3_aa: CASSLVPGLTEQFF

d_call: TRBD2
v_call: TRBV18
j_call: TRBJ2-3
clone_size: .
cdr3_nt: TGTGCCAGCTCACAACTAGCGCGAGGAGATACGCAGTATTTT
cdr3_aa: CASSQLARGDTQYF

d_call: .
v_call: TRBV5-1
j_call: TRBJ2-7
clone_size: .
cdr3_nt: TGCGCCAGCAGCTGGGGGGGCGACGAGCAGTACTTC
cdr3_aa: CASSWGGDEQYF

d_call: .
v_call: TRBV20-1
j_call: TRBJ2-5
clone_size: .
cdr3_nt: TGCAGTGCTCGAAGAACCAGGGGTCAGGAGACCCAGTACTTC
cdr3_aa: CSARRTRGQETQYF

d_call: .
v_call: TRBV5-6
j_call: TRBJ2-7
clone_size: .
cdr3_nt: TGTGCCAGCAGCTTGGCTGTTAATTCCTACAATGAGCAGTACTTC
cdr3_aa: CASSLAVNSYNEQYF

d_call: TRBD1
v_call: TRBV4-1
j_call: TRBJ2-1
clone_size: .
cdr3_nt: TGCGCCAGCAGCCTAGGGACAGATTACAATGAGCAGTTCTTC
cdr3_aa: CASSLGTDYNEQFF

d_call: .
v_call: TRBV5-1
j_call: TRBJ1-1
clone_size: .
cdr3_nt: TGCGCCAGCAGCCAGAGGGGCCCCACTGAAGCTTTCTTT
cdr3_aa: CASSQRGPTEAFF

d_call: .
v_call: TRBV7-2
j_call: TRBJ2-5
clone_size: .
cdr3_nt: TGTGCCAGCAGCCCCGACAGTTTCCAAGAGACCCAGTACTTC
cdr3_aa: CASSPDSFQETQYF

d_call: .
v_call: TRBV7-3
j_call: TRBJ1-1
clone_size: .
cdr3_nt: TGTGCCAGCTTGGCGACAGTTCGGGTTACTGAAGCTTTCTTT
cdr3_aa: CASLATVRVTEAFF

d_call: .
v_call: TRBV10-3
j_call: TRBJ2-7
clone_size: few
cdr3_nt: TGTGCCATCTCGGAGGGTCGGTACGAGCAGTACTTC
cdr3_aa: CAISEGRYEQYF

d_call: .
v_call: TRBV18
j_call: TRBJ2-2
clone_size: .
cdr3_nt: TGTGCCAGCTCATCAGTCGGTGCCGGGGAGCTGTTTTTT
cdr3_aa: CASSSVGAGELFF

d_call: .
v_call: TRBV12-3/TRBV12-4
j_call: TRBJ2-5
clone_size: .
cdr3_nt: TGTGCCAGCAGTCAAAGAACTCCCGAGACCCAGTACTTC
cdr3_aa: CASSQRTPETQYF